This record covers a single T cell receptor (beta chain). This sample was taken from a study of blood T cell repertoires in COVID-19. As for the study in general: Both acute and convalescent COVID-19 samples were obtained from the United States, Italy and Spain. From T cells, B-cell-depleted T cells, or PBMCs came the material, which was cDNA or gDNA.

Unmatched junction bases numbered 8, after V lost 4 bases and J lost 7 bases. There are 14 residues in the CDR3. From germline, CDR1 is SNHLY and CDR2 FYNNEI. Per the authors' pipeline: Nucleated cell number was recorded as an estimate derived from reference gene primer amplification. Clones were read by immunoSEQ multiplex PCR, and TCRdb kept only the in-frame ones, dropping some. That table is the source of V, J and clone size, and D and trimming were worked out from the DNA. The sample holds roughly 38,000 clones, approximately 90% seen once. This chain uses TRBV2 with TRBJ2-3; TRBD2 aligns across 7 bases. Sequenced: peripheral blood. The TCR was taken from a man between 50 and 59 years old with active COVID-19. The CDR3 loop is CASSGLAVFNTQYF. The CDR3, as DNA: TGTGCCAGCAGTGGACTAGCCGTCTTTAATACGCAGTATTTT.